This entry lists 13 T cell receptor beta chains sequenced from one sample in a study of CD8 T cells in ankylosing spondylitis. Regarding the study as a whole: Within ankylosing spondylitis blood, a TCR beta motif made up of under 10 highly homologous variants appeared to be characteristic.

What these receptors recognize is not known. Each CDR3 protein gets one entry after TCRdb re-called the 5' RACE reads with MiXCR. The sample holds some 200,000 distinct CDR3 sequences, just under 7.5% seen once. Sequences were obtained from blood, either unsorted or a sorted T cell fraction (not recorded which). These receptors were taken from a male donor with ankylosing spondylitis.

This clonotype occurred many times. This sequence joins TRBV4-2 and TRBJ2-1, with 8 positions matching TRBD2. V shed 10 bases, J shed 7 bases, and the junction held 12 bases outside the gene matches. The CDR3 loop spans 14 amino acids. Per germline, CDR1 LGHNA and CDR2 YNFKEQ. The CDR3 nucleotides are TGTGCCACCTCGGGGGGGAGGGCCAAGAATGAGCAGTTCTTC. This encodes CATSGGRAKNEQFF.

In the case of this clonotype: The limits of the CDR3 on the DNA are not certain, so only TCRdb's listed CDR3 is given. The chain recombines TRBV6-1 with TRBJ1-1; TRBD1 is the table's D call, not checked against the DNA. CDR1 MNHNS and CDR2 SASEGT come from the germline V gene. The CDR3 is 14 residues long, counting both termini. The CDR3 loop reads CASSTSTGNTEAFF.

This clonotype was detected a few times. This chain links TRBV27 with TRBJ2-1; no clear D. V lost 5 bases and J 0 bases, leaving 11 bases between the germline ends. Looked up from germline, CDR1 is MNHEY and CDR2 is SMNVEV (reference sequence). The CDR3 loop spans 15 amino acids. Written as DNA, the CDR3 is TGTGCCAGCAGTCTTAGAGTTTCCTCCTACAATGAGCAGTTCTTC. It encodes CASSLRVSSYNEQFF.

Ten or more counts support this clonotype. V and J are TRBV6-2 or TRBV6-3 and TRBJ2-1; D may be TRBD2 (5 bases). Germline CDR1 MNHEY, CDR2 SVGEGT. Trimming took 2 bases from V and 0 from J, leaving 14 bases between them. The CDR3 is made up of 17 amino acids. The CDR3 region is CASSYGRLASSYNEQFF. CDR3 bases: TGTGCCAGCAGTTACGGGCGGCTAGCCTCCTCCTACAATGAGCAGTTCTTC.

This clonotype was recorded many times. The chain uses TRBV7-9 and TRBJ2-5; 15 bases align to TRBD2. CDR3 length: 15 residues. V gave up 3 bases and J gave up 5 bases; unmatched junction bases: 1. Germline V gene data show CDR1 as SEHNR and CDR2 as FQNEAQ (reference sequence). The CDR3 region has the DNA TGTGCCAGCAGCTTCGGGACTAGCGGGGGGGAGACCCAGTACTTC. Amino acid sequence: CASSFGTSGGETQYF. Full variable domain (missing parts from reference TRBV7-9 and TRBJ2-5): DTGVSQNPRHKITKRGQNVTFRCDPISEHNRLYWYRQTLGQGPEFLTYFQNEAQLEKSRLLSDRFSAERPKGSFSTLEIQRTEQGDSAMYLCASSFGTSGGETQYFGPGTRLLVL.

At least ten counts were recorded for this clonotype. J is TRBJ2-1 and V is TRBV5-6, with a tentative D call TRBD2 (5 bases). The CDR3 is made up of 16 amino acids. Trimming stripped 1 base from V and 8 bases from J, with 19 bases between. The germline gives CDR1 SGHDT, CDR2 YYEEEE. For the CDR3, the DNA is TGTGCCAGCAGCTTGAATCCGGGGTCAACTGCGGATGAGCAGTTCTTC. Translating gives CASSLNPGSTADEQFF.

This clonotype has just a few counts. The chain carries TRBV19 and TRBJ1-1; 10 bases are shared with TRBD1. The CDR3 consists of 13 residues. Germline V lookup: CDR1 LNHDA, CDR2 SQIVND (reference sequence). After removal of 3 bases from V and 8 bases from J, the junction contained 3 bases not matched to a gene. CDR3 residues: CASSIGTGAEAFF. The CDR3 DNA is TGTGCCAGTAGTATCGGGACAGGGGCCGAAGCTTTCTTT. Drawing the rest from reference TRBV19 and TRBJ1-1, the complete variable domain is DGGITQSPKYLFRKEGQNVTLSCEQNLNHDAMYWYRQDPGQGLRLIYYSQIVNDFQKGDIAEGYSVSREKKESFPLTVTSAQKNPTAFYLCASSIGTGAEAFFGQGTRLTVV.

About this clonotype itself: A much larger clone is a single base away; this may be a read error. V and J are TRBV7-9 and TRBJ2-7, with D uncertain. The CDR3 is made up of 12 amino acids. V was clipped by 2 bases and J by 3 bases, with 5 bases between them. The germline V gene has CDR1 SEHNR and CDR2 FQNEAQ (reference sequence). CDR3 region: CASSLKSYEQYF. CDR3 DNA sequence: TGTGCCAGCAGCTTAAAAAGCTACGAGCAGTACTTC. The full variable domain, its missing parts supplied by reference TRBV7-9 and TRBJ2-7, is DTGVSQNPRHKITKRGQNVTFRCDPISEHNRLYWYRQTLGQGPEFLTYFQNEAQLEKSRLLSDRFSAERPKGSFSTLEIQRTEQGDSAMYLCASSLKSYEQYFGPGTRLTVT.

This clonotype was counted between two and nine times. The CDR3 nucleotides read TGTGCCAGCAGTTACGTGGAGGGCCCGAATGAGCAGTTCTTC. It translates to CASSYVEGPNEQFF. The chain has TRBV6-5 and TRBJ2-1; D is perhaps TRBD2 (6 bases). Germline V lookup: CDR1 MNHEY, CDR2 SVGAGI. V lost 2 bases and J lost 7, with 12 bases in between. This CDR3 contains 14 residues.

This clonotype was picked up many times. The chain joins TRBV28 to TRBJ2-1; perhaps TRBD1 as D (6 bases). V shed 6 bases and J shed 0 bases, with 12 bases lying between them. The germline V gene encodes CDR1 MDHEN and CDR2 SYDVKM. The CDR3 totals 15 residues. CDR3 nucleotide sequence: TGTGCCAGCAGGGAAGGGGGAAGCTCCTACAATGAGCAGTTCTTC. Protein product: CASREGGSSYNEQFF.

The sample holds many counts of this clonotype. This chain links TRBV3-1 with TRBJ2-7; the D gene could be TRBD1 or TRBD2 (6 bases each). With 2 bases removed from V and 2 bases from J, the gap between germline ends came to 13 bases. CDR1 and CDR2 (germline): LGHDT, YNNKEL (reference sequence). CDR3 length: 15 amino acids. The CDR3 region has the DNA TGTGCCAGCAGCCAATCTGCAGGGGAGGCCTACGAGCAGTACTTC. Amino acid sequence: CASSQSAGEAYEQYF.

This clonotype has at least ten counts. The chain carries TRBV20-1 and TRBJ2-1, with D unresolved. Germline assignment: CDR1 DFQATT and CDR2 SNEGSKA (reference sequence). V lost 6 bases and J lost 4, with 7 bases in between. The CDR3 is made up of 11 amino acids. CDR3 DNA: TGCAGTGCGCGACGGTACAATGAGCAGTTCTTC. Residues: CSARRYNEQFF.

At least ten counts were recorded for this clonotype. The V and J genes are TRBV12-3 or TRBV12-4 and TRBJ1-5, with 12 bases aligning to TRBD1. This CDR3 is 16 amino acids long. V lost 7 bases to trimming and J lost 6 bases; unmatched junction nucleotides: 10. The CDR3 sequence is CASTATGTGGVQPQHF. The DNA of the CDR3 is TGTGCCAGCACCGCAACCGGGACAGGGGGCGTTCAGCCCCAGCATTTT.